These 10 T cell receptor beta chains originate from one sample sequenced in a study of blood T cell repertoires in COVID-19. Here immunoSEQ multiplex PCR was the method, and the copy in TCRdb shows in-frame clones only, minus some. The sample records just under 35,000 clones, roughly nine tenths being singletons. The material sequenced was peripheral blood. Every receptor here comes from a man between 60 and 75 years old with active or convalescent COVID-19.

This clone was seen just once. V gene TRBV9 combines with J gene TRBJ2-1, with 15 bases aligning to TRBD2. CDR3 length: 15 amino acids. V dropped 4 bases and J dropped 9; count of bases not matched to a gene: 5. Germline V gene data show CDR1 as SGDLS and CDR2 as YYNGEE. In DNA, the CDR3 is TGTGCCAGCAGCCGGACTAGCGGGAGGGTGAGTGAGCAGTTCTTC. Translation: CASSRTSGRVSEQFF.

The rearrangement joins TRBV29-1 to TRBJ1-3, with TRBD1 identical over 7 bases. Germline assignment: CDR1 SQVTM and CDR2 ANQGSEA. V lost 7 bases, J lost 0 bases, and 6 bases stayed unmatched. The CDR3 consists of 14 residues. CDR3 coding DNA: TGCAGCGCTTCGGACAGGAGCTCTGGAAACACCATATATTTT. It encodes CSASDRSSGNTIYF.

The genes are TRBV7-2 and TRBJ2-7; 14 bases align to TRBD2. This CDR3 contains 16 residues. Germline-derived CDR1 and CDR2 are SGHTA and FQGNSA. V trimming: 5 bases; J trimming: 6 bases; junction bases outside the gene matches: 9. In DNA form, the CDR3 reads TGTGCCAGCAGCCCGCGACTAGCGGGAGGGCCGTCCGAGCAGTACTTC. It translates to CASSPRLAGGPSEQYF.

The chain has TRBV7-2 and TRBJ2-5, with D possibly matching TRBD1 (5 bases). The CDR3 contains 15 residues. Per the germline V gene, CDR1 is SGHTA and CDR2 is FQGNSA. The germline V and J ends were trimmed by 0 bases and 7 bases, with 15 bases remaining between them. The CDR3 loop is CASSLARQSIATQYF. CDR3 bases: TGTGCCAGCAGCTTAGCCAGACAGTCCATTGCGACCCAGTACTTC. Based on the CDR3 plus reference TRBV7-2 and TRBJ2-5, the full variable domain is GAGVSQSPSNKVTEKGKDVELRCDPISGHTALYWYRQSLGQGLEFLIYFQGNSAPDKSGLPSDRFSAERTGGSVSTLTIQRTQQEDSAVYLCASSLARQSIATQYFGPGTRLLVL.

The CDR3 DNA follows: TGTGCCACCGGGACACAGGGCTATAGCAATCAGCCCCAGCATTTT. Its protein product is CATGTQGYSNQPQHF. J is TRBJ1-5 and V is TRBV15, with D possibly matching TRBD1 (6 bases). Between the trimmed V and J ends, which lost 8 bases and 0 bases, there was a span of 14 bases. There are 15 residues in the CDR3. Germline assignment: CDR1 LNHNV and CDR2 YYDKDF (reference sequence).

The CDR3 loop reads CASSGGTANYGYTF. As DNA, the CDR3 is TGCGCCAGCAGCGGAGGGACAGCTAACTATGGCTACACCTTC. The chain links TRBV5-1 to TRBJ1-2, with 7 bases that match TRBD1. CDR1 SGHRS and CDR2 YFSETQ come from the germline V gene. V lost 4 bases, J lost 0 bases, and 3 bases stayed unmatched. The CDR3 has 14 residues.

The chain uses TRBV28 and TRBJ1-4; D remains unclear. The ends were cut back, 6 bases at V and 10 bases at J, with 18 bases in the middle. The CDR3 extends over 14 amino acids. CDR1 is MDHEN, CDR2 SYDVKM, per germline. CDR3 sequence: CASSWVRRGRKLFF. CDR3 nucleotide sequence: TGTGCCAGCAGCTGGGTCCGGCGGGGTCGAAAACTGTTTTTT.

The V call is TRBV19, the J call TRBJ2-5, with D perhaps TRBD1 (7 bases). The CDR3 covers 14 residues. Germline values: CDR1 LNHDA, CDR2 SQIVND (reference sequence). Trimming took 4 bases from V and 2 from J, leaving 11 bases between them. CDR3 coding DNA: TGTGCCAGTAGTAGCAGGGGGAGGCAAGAGACCCAGTACTTC. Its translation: CASSSRGRQETQYF.

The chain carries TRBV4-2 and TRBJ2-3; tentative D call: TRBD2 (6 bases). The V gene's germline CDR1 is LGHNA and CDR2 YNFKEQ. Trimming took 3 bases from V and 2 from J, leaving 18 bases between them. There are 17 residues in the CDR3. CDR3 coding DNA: TGTGCCAGCAGCCAGTTATGGGGCGGGGCCCTCACAGATACGCAGTATTTT. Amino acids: CASSQLWGGALTDTQYF.

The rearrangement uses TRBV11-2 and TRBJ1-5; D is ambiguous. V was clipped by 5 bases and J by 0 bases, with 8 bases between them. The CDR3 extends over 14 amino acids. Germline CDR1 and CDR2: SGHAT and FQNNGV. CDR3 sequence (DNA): TGTGCCAGCAGCACCCACAGTAGCAATCAGCCCCAGCATTTT. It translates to CASSTHSSNQPQHF.